This record concerns one T cell receptor (beta chain) sequence. Its cognate antigen is unknown. The data stem from a study of response to subunit inactivated influenza vaccine. Study-wide results and limits: After each seasonal influenza vaccination, few new T cells are recruited, the authors suggested.

Germline assignment: CDR1 SGHRS and CDR2 YFSETQ. The CDR3 totals 15 residues. V gave up 4 bases and J gave up 4 bases, with 17 bases separating them. TCRdb independently ran MiXCR on the RT-PCR reads; one entry per CDR3 protein. The sample yields under 200,000 distinct CDR3 sequences, about 10% seen once. Sequencing used CD8+ T cells sorted from PBMCs, obtained about 24 months after vaccination. The clonotype originates from a man aged 50-75 years who received an inactivated influenza vaccine. The J gene is TRBJ2-5, the V gene TRBV5-1; D is possibly TRBD1 or TRBD2 (5 bases each). In DNA form, the CDR3 reads TGCGCCAGCAGCCTTTTTGGGAAAGGGACAGAGACCCAGTACTTC. This codes for CASSLFGKGTETQYF. Complete variable domain (other parts from reference TRBV5-1 and TRBJ2-5): KAGVTQTPRYLIKTRGQQVTLSCSPISGHRSVSWYQQTPGQGLQFLFEYFSETQRNKGNFPGRFSGRQFSNSRSEMNVSTLELGDSALYLCASSLFGKGTETQYFGPGTRLLVL.